The rows below give T cell receptor beta chains drawn from one sample of a study of blood T cell repertoires in COVID-19. Clones were read by immunoSEQ multiplex PCR, and TCRdb kept only the in-frame ones, dropping some. Of approximately 90,000 clones listed, roughly 77% are singletons. Sequenced input: peripheral blood. These receptors all come from a human donor in a cohort sampled during active COVID-19. Each CDR3 is given with its conserved first and last residue. The D gene is left open where the match is weak. Size values are once, few and many counts, or a class for expanded clones, and some rows have none.

D gene: .
J gene: TRBJ1-5
clone size: .
CDR3 length: 14
V gene: TRBV24-1
CDR3 DNA: TGTGCCACCCTTACAGGGCTCGATGAACAGCCCCAGCATTTT
CDR3 protein: CATLTGLDEQPQHF

D gene: TRBD2
J gene: TRBJ2-6
clone size: .
CDR3 length: 15
V gene: TRBV10-3
CDR3 DNA: TGTGCCATCAGTACCGGGACTACTGGGGCCAACGTCCTGACTTTC
CDR3 protein: CAISTGTTGANVLTF

D gene: .
J gene: TRBJ1-2
clone size: .
CDR3 length: 14
V gene: TRBV5-4
CDR3 DNA: TGTGCCAGCAGCACCCCGACAGGAAGGGATGGCTACACCTTC
CDR3 protein: CASSTPTGRDGYTF

D gene: .
J gene: TRBJ1-5
clone size: .
CDR3 length: 13
V gene: TRBV5-1
CDR3 DNA: TGCGCCAGCAGCCCGGAGACAGATCAGCCCCAGCATTTT
CDR3 protein: CASSPETDQPQHF

D gene: TRBD1
J gene: TRBJ1-5
clone size: .
CDR3 length: 15
V gene: TRBV5-6
CDR3 DNA: TGTGCCAGCAGCCCCGGACAGGGCCTCAATCAGCCCCAGCATTTT
CDR3 protein: CASSPGQGLNQPQHF

D gene: TRBD1
J gene: TRBJ1-5
clone size: .
CDR3 length: 16
V gene: TRBV30
CDR3 DNA: TGTGCCTGGAATAAGGGGGGACAGGGGGCTAGTCAGCCCCAGCATTTT
CDR3 protein: CAWNKGGQGASQPQHF

D gene: TRBD2
J gene: TRBJ2-1
clone size: once
CDR3 length: 15
V gene: TRBV7-3
CDR3 DNA: TGTGCCAGCAGCTCACTAGCGGGAGCTTTAAATGGGCAGTTCTTC
CDR3 protein: CASSSLAGALNGQFF

D gene: .
J gene: TRBJ2-2
clone size: .
CDR3 length: 16
V gene: TRBV7-8
CDR3 DNA: TGTGCCAGCAGCTTAAAAGCGGCCGCGAACACCGGGGAGCTGTTTTTT
CDR3 protein: CASSLKAAANTGELFF

D gene: TRBD1
J gene: TRBJ1-5
clone size: .
CDR3 length: 14
V gene: TRBV3-1/TRBV3-2
CDR3 DNA: TGTGCCAGCAGCGAGGGACAGGGGAATCAGCCCCAGCATTTT
CDR3 protein: CASSEGQGNQPQHF

D gene: .
J gene: TRBJ1-5
clone size: .
CDR3 length: 15
V gene: TRBV6-5
CDR3 DNA: TGTGCCAGCAGTCGAGGATACACTAGCAATCAGCCCCAGCATTTT
CDR3 protein: CASSRGYTSNQPQHF

D gene: TRBD2
J gene: TRBJ2-5
clone size: few
CDR3 length: 14
V gene: TRBV4-2
CDR3 DNA: TGTGCCAGCAGCCAGGGGACTAGGAAAGAGACCCAGTACTTC
CDR3 protein: CASSQGTRKETQYF

D gene: .
J gene: TRBJ2-3
clone size: .
CDR3 length: 14
V gene: TRBV29-1
CDR3 DNA: TGCAGCGCCGAGGGTCTGACTAGCACAGATACGCAGTATTTT
CDR3 protein: CSAEGLTSTDTQYF

D gene: .
J gene: TRBJ2-1
clone size: .
CDR3 length: 15
V gene: TRBV28
CDR3 DNA: TGTGCCAGCAGGGCAGGGGGGAGCTCCTACAATGAGCAGTTCTTC
CDR3 protein: CASRAGGSSYNEQFF

D gene: TRBD2
J gene: TRBJ2-7
clone size: once
CDR3 length: 17
V gene: TRBV10-3
CDR3 DNA: TGTGCCATCCAGCGGACGGGAGGGGGGGTTTACTCCTACGAGCAGTACTTC
CDR3 protein: CAIQRTGGGVYSYEQYF

D gene: .
J gene: TRBJ2-1
clone size: .
CDR3 length: 16
V gene: TRBV7-5
CDR3 DNA: TGTGCCAGAAGCAGAACCGGGACTAGCAGTGGGGATGAGCAGTTCTTC
CDR3 protein: CARSRTGTSSGDEQFF

D gene: .
J gene: TRBJ1-2
clone size: .
CDR3 length: 11
V gene: TRBV29-1
CDR3 DNA: TGCAGCGTGCAGGAGGGCCGCGAGTACACCTTC
CDR3 protein: CSVQEGREYTF

D gene: TRBD2
J gene: TRBJ2-1
clone size: .
CDR3 length: 15
V gene: TRBV5-1
CDR3 DNA: TGCGCCAGCAGCCCGGGACTAGCCTCCGACAATGAGCAGTTCTTC
CDR3 protein: CASSPGLASDNEQFF

D gene: .
J gene: TRBJ1-2
clone size: .
CDR3 length: 13
V gene: TRBV6-6
CDR3 DNA: TGTGCCAGCGCCATGCGGGGGAAGGATGGCTACACCTTC
CDR3 protein: CASAMRGKDGYTF

D gene: .
J gene: TRBJ2-7
clone size: .
CDR3 length: 15
V gene: TRBV7-9
CDR3 DNA: TGTGCCAGCAGCTTAGTAGCGAATGTTGCCTACGAGCAGTACTTC
CDR3 protein: CASSLVANVAYEQYF

D gene: .
J gene: TRBJ2-1
clone size: .
CDR3 length: 15
V gene: TRBV6-6
CDR3 DNA: TGTGCCAGCAGTTACGGCGGAGGCTCCTACAATGAGCAGTTCTTC
CDR3 protein: CASSYGGGSYNEQFF

D gene: TRBD2
J gene: TRBJ2-5
clone size: .
CDR3 length: 15
V gene: TRBV5-6
CDR3 DNA: TGTGCCAGCAGCTTCCGGGAGGGCCTGTCGGAGACCCAGTACTTC
CDR3 protein: CASSFREGLSETQYF

D gene: .
J gene: TRBJ2-1
clone size: once
CDR3 length: 13
V gene: TRBV12-3/TRBV12-4
CDR3 DNA: TGTGCCAGCACCCCTGGACAGTACAATGAGCAGTTCTTC
CDR3 protein: CASTPGQYNEQFF

D gene: .
J gene: TRBJ2-3
clone size: .
CDR3 length: 14
V gene: TRBV7-9
CDR3 DNA: TGTGCCAGCAGCCCCAGGGTCGTTGAAGATACGCAGTATTTT
CDR3 protein: CASSPRVVEDTQYF

D gene: TRBD2
J gene: TRBJ2-5
clone size: .
CDR3 length: 16
V gene: TRBV19
CDR3 DNA: TGTGCCAGTAGTAAATCGGCGGGGGGACACCAAGAGACCCAGTACTTC
CDR3 protein: CASSKSAGGHQETQYF

D gene: TRBD1
J gene: TRBJ1-2
clone size: once
CDR3 length: 15
V gene: TRBV6-5
CDR3 DNA: TGTGCCAGCAGCCGATCGGGACAGATTAACTATGGCTACACCTTC
CDR3 protein: CASSRSGQINYGYTF

D gene: .
J gene: TRBJ2-7
clone size: .
CDR3 length: 12
V gene: TRBV12-3/TRBV12-4
CDR3 DNA: TGTGCCAGCAGCATACTGAGGGACGAGCAGTACTTC
CDR3 protein: CASSILRDEQYF

D gene: .
J gene: TRBJ1-3
clone size: .
CDR3 length: 16
V gene: TRBV4-2
CDR3 DNA: TGTGCCAGCAGCCGAGTCGAGGCAGACTCTGGAAACACCATATATTTT
CDR3 protein: CASSRVEADSGNTIYF

D gene: .
J gene: TRBJ1-5
clone size: .
CDR3 length: 12
V gene: TRBV28
CDR3 DNA: TGTGCCAGCAGCGACATCCCCCGGCCCCAGCATTTT
CDR3 protein: CASSDIPRPQHF

D gene: .
J gene: TRBJ2-2
clone size: .
CDR3 length: 15
V gene: TRBV6-6
CDR3 DNA: TGTGCCAGCAGTTCCCCGGACACCTACACCGGGGAGCTGTTTTTT
CDR3 protein: CASSSPDTYTGELFF

D gene: .
J gene: TRBJ1-4
clone size: .
CDR3 length: 13
V gene: TRBV28
CDR3 DNA: TGTGCCAGCAGTTTACCTCTTTATGAAAAACTGTTTTTT
CDR3 protein: CASSLPLYEKLFF

D gene: .
J gene: TRBJ2-3
clone size: .
CDR3 length: 17
V gene: TRBV27
CDR3 DNA: TGTGCCAGCAGCCGGCTGACAGGACCCCGTAGCACAGATACGCAGTATTTT
CDR3 protein: CASSRLTGPRSTDTQYF

D gene: TRBD1
J gene: TRBJ2-7
clone size: few
CDR3 length: 17
V gene: TRBV11-2
CDR3 DNA: TGTGCCAGCAGCTTAAGCGGGACAGGGGGATACTCCTACGAGCAGTACTTC
CDR3 protein: CASSLSGTGGYSYEQYF

D gene: .
J gene: TRBJ1-1
clone size: .
CDR3 length: 15
V gene: TRBV25-1
CDR3 DNA: TGTGCCAGCAGTGAATCTGTCAGGGGAGGGGATGAAGCTTTCTTT
CDR3 protein: CASSESVRGGDEAFF

D gene: .
J gene: TRBJ2-3
clone size: .
CDR3 length: 14
V gene: TRBV7-9
CDR3 DNA: TGTGCCAGCAGCCCAGACCACGCCGGGGGTACGCAGTATTTT
CDR3 protein: CASSPDHAGGTQYF

D gene: TRBD2
J gene: TRBJ2-3
clone size: once
CDR3 length: 15
V gene: TRBV5-1
CDR3 DNA: TGCGCCAGCAGCGCCGGGACTAGCGTCACAGATACGCAGTATTTT
CDR3 protein: CASSAGTSVTDTQYF

D gene: TRBD1
J gene: TRBJ2-6
clone size: few
CDR3 length: 19
V gene: TRBV4-2
CDR3 DNA: TGTGCCAGCAGCCTCCGGGACAGGGGCCCGAGCTCTGGGGCCAACGTCCTGACTTTC
CDR3 protein: CASSLRDRGPSSGANVLTF

D gene: .
J gene: TRBJ2-3
clone size: .
CDR3 length: 14
V gene: TRBV3-1/TRBV3-2
CDR3 DNA: TGTGCCAGCAGATTAGCGGTTAGCACAGATACGCAGTATTTT
CDR3 protein: CASRLAVSTDTQYF

D gene: .
J gene: TRBJ1-6
clone size: few
CDR3 length: 15
V gene: TRBV5-1
CDR3 DNA: TGCGCCAGCAGCTCCTCGGGACAATATAATTCACCCCTCCACTTT
CDR3 protein: CASSSSGQYNSPLHF

D gene: TRBD1
J gene: TRBJ1-5
clone size: .
CDR3 length: 14
V gene: TRBV5-8
CDR3 DNA: TGTGCCAGCAGATCAGGACAGGGGGATCAGCCCCAGCATTTT
CDR3 protein: CASRSGQGDQPQHF

D gene: TRBD1
J gene: TRBJ2-5
clone size: .
CDR3 length: 16
V gene: TRBV28
CDR3 DNA: TGTGCCAGCAGCCCATCACGGCAGGGGGCTGGAGAGACCCAGTACTTC
CDR3 protein: CASSPSRQGAGETQYF

D gene: .
J gene: TRBJ2-1
clone size: .
CDR3 length: 14
V gene: TRBV11-3
CDR3 DNA: TGTGCCAGCAGCCCCCAGGGGGGATACAATGAGCAGTTCTTC
CDR3 protein: CASSPQGGYNEQFF

D gene: .
J gene: TRBJ1-2
clone size: .
CDR3 length: 12
V gene: TRBV15
CDR3 DNA: TGTGCCACCAGCAGAGATTCAGACACGTCCTCCTTC
CDR3 protein: CATSRDSDTSSF

D gene: .
J gene: TRBJ1-2
clone size: few
CDR3 length: 13
V gene: TRBV6-5
CDR3 DNA: TGTGCCAGCAGCAGTGGACTGATCTATGGCTACACCTTC
CDR3 protein: CASSSGLIYGYTF

D gene: .
J gene: TRBJ2-3
clone size: .
CDR3 length: 13
V gene: TRBV2
CDR3 DNA: TGTGCCAGTGATAGGAGGGAGACAGATACGCAGTATTTT
CDR3 protein: CASDRRETDTQYF

D gene: .
J gene: TRBJ2-7
clone size: .
CDR3 length: 15
V gene: TRBV25-1
CDR3 DNA: TGTGCCAGCAGTGACCACACACCCGGGGCGGGGGAGCAGTACTTC
CDR3 protein: CASSDHTPGAGEQYF

D gene: TRBD2
J gene: TRBJ2-3
clone size: .
CDR3 length: 15
V gene: TRBV29-1
CDR3 DNA: TGCAGCGTTATCGGACTAGCGGGAAGCACAGATACGCAGTATTTT
CDR3 protein: CSVIGLAGSTDTQYF

D gene: .
J gene: TRBJ2-3
clone size: .
CDR3 length: 13
V gene: TRBV5-8
CDR3 DNA: TGTGCCAGCACCGCTTTCTACACAGATACGCAGTATTTT
CDR3 protein: CASTAFYTDTQYF

D gene: .
J gene: TRBJ2-1
clone size: .
CDR3 length: 12
V gene: TRBV7-3
CDR3 DNA: TGTGCCAGCAGCATCATACCGGGGGAGCAGTTCTTC
CDR3 protein: CASSIIPGEQFF

D gene: .
J gene: TRBJ2-3
clone size: few
CDR3 length: 15
V gene: TRBV4-1
CDR3 DNA: TGCGCCAGCACCCAAAACCGAGCGGAGCCAGATACGCAGTATTTT
CDR3 protein: CASTQNRAEPDTQYF

D gene: .
J gene: TRBJ2-7
clone size: .
CDR3 length: 15
V gene: TRBV11-2
CDR3 DNA: TGTGCCAGCAGCCCCCTTACAGTTAGCTCCTACGAGCAGTACTTC
CDR3 protein: CASSPLTVSSYEQYF

D gene: TRBD1
J gene: TRBJ2-7
clone size: .
CDR3 length: 15
V gene: TRBV18
CDR3 DNA: TGTGCCAGCTCATCTCCGGGACAGGGGATCTACGAGCAGTACTTC
CDR3 protein: CASSSPGQGIYEQYF

D gene: .
J gene: TRBJ2-6
clone size: .
CDR3 length: 16
V gene: TRBV9
CDR3 DNA: TGTGCCAGCAGCGCGAGGACAGCTTCTGGGGCCAACGTCCTGACTTTC
CDR3 protein: CASSARTASGANVLTF

D gene: .
J gene: TRBJ2-3
clone size: .
CDR3 length: 14
V gene: TRBV2
CDR3 DNA: TGTGCCAGCAGCCCAGGGGTCAGCACAGATACGCAGTATTTT
CDR3 protein: CASSPGVSTDTQYF

D gene: TRBD1
J gene: TRBJ1-4
clone size: .
CDR3 length: 15
V gene: TRBV25-1
CDR3 DNA: TGTGCCAGCAGCGTGTCCGGGACAGGGGGCGAAAAACTGTTTTTT
CDR3 protein: CASSVSGTGGEKLFF

D gene: .
J gene: TRBJ1-3
clone size: many
CDR3 length: 14
V gene: TRBV15
CDR3 DNA: TGTGCCACCAGCCTCGGGGGGAGCGGAAACACCATATATTTT
CDR3 protein: CATSLGGSGNTIYF

D gene: TRBD2
J gene: TRBJ2-7
clone size: .
CDR3 length: 16
V gene: TRBV6-5
CDR3 DNA: TGTGCCAGCAGTTACTCGGGCGGGAGGGCCGCCTACGAGCAGTACTTC
CDR3 protein: CASSYSGGRAAYEQYF

D gene: TRBD2
J gene: TRBJ2-3
clone size: once
CDR3 length: 15
V gene: TRBV5-1
CDR3 DNA: TGCGCCAGCAGTCCAGAGAGCGGGAGTAGGTATACGCAGTATTTT
CDR3 protein: CASSPESGSRYTQYF